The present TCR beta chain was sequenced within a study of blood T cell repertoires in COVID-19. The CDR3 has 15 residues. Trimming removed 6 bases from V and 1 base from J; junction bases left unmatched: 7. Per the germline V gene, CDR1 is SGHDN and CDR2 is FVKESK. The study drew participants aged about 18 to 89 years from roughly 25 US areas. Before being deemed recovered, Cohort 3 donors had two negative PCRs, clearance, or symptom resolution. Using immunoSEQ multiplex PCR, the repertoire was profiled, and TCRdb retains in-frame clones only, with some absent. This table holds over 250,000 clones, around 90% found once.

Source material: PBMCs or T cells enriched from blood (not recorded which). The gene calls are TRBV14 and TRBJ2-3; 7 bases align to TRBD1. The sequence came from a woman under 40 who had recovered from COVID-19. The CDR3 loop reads CASSPTGVGTDTQYF. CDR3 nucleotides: TGTGCCAGCAGTCCCACAGGGGTTGGCACAGATACGCAGTATTTT.